A selection of T cell receptor beta chains follows, all from one sample in a study of T cell responses to AZD1222 COVID-19 vaccine. Sequenced by immunoSEQ multiplex PCR; TCRdb stores in-frame clones only, minus some. This table holds 140,000 or so clones, roughly 87% found once. Sequencing was performed on peripheral blood, taken 28 days after the second AZD1222 dose. The source is an adult who received the AZD1222 COVID-19 vaccine. Each CDR3 is given with its conserved first and last residue. Fields, in order: D gene, clone size, V gene, J gene, CDR3 DNA, CDR3 protein. D genes are given only for firm matches. Some rows have no size entry. The others give once, few or many, or a class for an expanded clone.

>TRBD2|NA|TRBV11-1|TRBJ2-7
TGTGCCAGCAGCCCCCGGACTAGCGGTTACGAGCAGTACTTC
CASSPRTSGYEQYF
>NA|NA|TRBV2|TRBJ1-2
TGTGCCAGCTCAACCGCGGACCGGGTTGGCTACACCTTC
CASSTADRVGYTF
>NA|once|TRBV5-6|TRBJ2-7
TGTGCCAGCAGCTCTACCTACGAGCAGTACTTC
CASSSTYEQYF
>NA|few|TRBV6-1|TRBJ1-3
TGTGCCAGCAGTGATCCCAGGGGAACCTCTGGAAACACCATATATTTT
CASSDPRGTSGNTIYF
>NA|NA|TRBV27|TRBJ1-5
TGTGCCAGCAGGCCTACAGGGTTCAATCAGCCCCAGCATTTT
CASRPTGFNQPQHF
>TRBD2|NA|TRBV11-2|TRBJ2-7
TGTGCCAGCAGCTTAACAGCGGGGAGGGGCAGATCCTACGAGCAGTACTTC
CASSLTAGRGRSYEQYF
>NA|NA|TRBV25-1|TRBJ1-4
TGTGCCAGCAGTGAATTTTGGGTTACAGATGATGAAAAACTGTTTTTT
CASSEFWVTDDEKLFF
>NA|once|TRBV6-1|TRBJ1-1
TGTGCCAGCAGTGAATTTGCCGGGGACACTGAAGCTTTCTTT
CASSEFAGDTEAFF
>TRBD1|NA|TRBV15|TRBJ2-2
TGTGCCACCAGCAGAGATGACAGGGCCTTCCACACCGGGGAGCTGTTTTTT
CATSRDDRAFHTGELFF
>NA|NA|TRBV5-4|TRBJ2-4
TGTGCCAGCAGCCCACCAGCCAAAAACATTCAGTACTTC
CASSPPAKNIQYF
>NA|few|TRBV24-1|TRBJ1-3
TGTGCCACCAGTGATCCAGACGTTGACACCATATATTTT
CATSDPDVDTIYF
>NA|NA|TRBV2|TRBJ1-5
TGTGCCAGCAGTGAAATGTCGCGGGCCCCCGGAGGGCAGCCCCAGCATTTT
CASSEMSRAPGGQPQHF
>NA|NA|TRBV6-5|TRBJ2-7
TGTGCCAGCAGTTACCAGGACAGCTCCTACGAGCAGTACTTC
CASSYQDSSYEQYF
>TRBD1|NA|TRBV7-2|TRBJ1-2
TGTGCCAGCAGCTCATTAACAGGGGACTACTATGGCTACACCTTC
CASSSLTGDYYGYTF
>NA|NA|TRBV4-1|TRBJ1-2
TGCGCCAGCAGCCAAGATCCCGGAGTGCACTATGGCTACACCTTC
CASSQDPGVHYGYTF
>TRBD2|NA|TRBV29-1|TRBJ2-1
TGCAGCGTTCCGATGGGACTACCAGAGCAGTTCTTC
CSVPMGLPEQFF
>NA|NA|TRBV3-1/TRBV3-2|TRBJ2-3
TGTGCCAGCAGCCAAGGCGGTAGCACAGATACGCAGTATTTT
CASSQGGSTDTQYF
>TRBD1|NA|TRBV3-1/TRBV3-2|TRBJ1-1
TGTGCCAGCAGCCAAAAGACAGGGTTGACTGAAGCTTTCTTT
CASSQKTGLTEAFF
>TRBD1|NA|TRBV28|TRBJ1-5
TGTGCCAGCAGTTTATCCTTTGGGACAGGGGAGCGGCAGCCCCAGCATTTT
CASSLSFGTGERQPQHF
>NA|NA|TRBV4-1|TRBJ2-5
TGCGCCAGCAGCCAAGCCCGGGAGACCCAGTACTTC
CASSQARETQYF
>TRBD2|NA|TRBV4-3|TRBJ2-3
TGCGCCAGCAGCCAAGATAGTGGGCCCGGGACTAGCTCAGATACGCAGTATTTT
CASSQDSGPGTSSDTQYF
>NA|NA|TRBV18|TRBJ1-3
TGTGCCAGCTCACCGTCCCAGGACTCTGGAAACACCATATATTTT
CASSPSQDSGNTIYF
>NA|NA|TRBV13|TRBJ1-1
TGTGCCAGCACCCGGGGGGGACTGAACACTGAAGCTTTCTTT
CASTRGGLNTEAFF
>NA|few|TRBV11-3|TRBJ2-7
TGTGCCAGCAGCCGAGACTCATCTTCCTACGAGCAGTACTTC
CASSRDSSSYEQYF
>NA|NA|TRBV16|TRBJ1-2
TGTGCCAGCAGCCAATCCTGGACGGTCTATGGCTACACCTTC
CASSQSWTVYGYTF
>NA|NA|TRBV6-5|TRBJ1-5
TGTGCCAGCAGCGACAGGTACAATCAGCCCCAGCATTTT
CASSDRYNQPQHF
>NA|NA|TRBV5-1|TRBJ2-1
TGCGCCAGCAGCCCAACCTCGACGCTTAGCTCCTACAATGAGCAGTTCTTC
CASSPTSTLSSYNEQFF
>NA|NA|TRBV7-9|TRBJ2-2
TGTGCCAGCAGCTTATTACTCGGGGAGCTGTTTTTT
CASSLLLGELFF
>TRBD1|NA|TRBV19|TRBJ1-5
TGTGCCAGTAGTATAGGTCAGGGGGGCAATCAGCCCCAGCATTTT
CASSIGQGGNQPQHF
>NA|NA|TRBV4-2|TRBJ1-1
TGTGCCAGCAGCCAAGACAGGGGTACCACTGAAGCTTTCTTT
CASSQDRGTTEAFF
>TRBD1|NA|TRBV13|TRBJ2-5
TGTGCCAGCAGCTTAGCCACAGGGGTTATAGAGACCCAGTACTTC
CASSLATGVIETQYF
>NA|NA|TRBV12-5|TRBJ2-1
TGTGCTAGTGGTTCGATACCGACAGGGAGGCCCTTCAATGAGCAGTTCTTC
CASGSIPTGRPFNEQFF
>NA|NA|TRBV18|TRBJ2-3
TGTGCCAGCTCACCACCGGGGACCGCGGGATTAAATACGCAGTATTTT
CASSPPGTAGLNTQYF
>TRBD2|NA|TRBV9|TRBJ2-1
TGTGCCAGCAGCGTAGGGGTAGCGGGACTCAATGAGCAGTTCTTC
CASSVGVAGLNEQFF
>TRBD2|NA|TRBV4-1|TRBJ2-1
TGCGCCAGCAGCCAAGCGTATGGGACTAGCGGGAGGAATGAGCAGTTCTTC
CASSQAYGTSGRNEQFF